This passage covers 21 T cell receptor beta chains from one sample sequenced in a study of T cells in Graves' hyperthyroidism and ophthalmopathy. TCR beta CDR3 sequences were amplified from RNA transcripts. The HTBI primer set was used in a first-round RT-PCR of the TCR CDR3. TCRdb re-analysed the multiplex PCR reads in MiXCR, keeping a single row per CDR3 protein. The sample yields a few hundred thousand distinct CDR3 sequences, approximately 15% seen once. The sample was blood. The source is a woman between 18 and 29 years old with Graves' hyperthyroidism.

This clonotype was recorded many times. The chain joins TRBV29-1 to TRBJ1-2; no clear D. The CDR3 totals 13 residues. Germline V gene sequence: CDR1 SQVTM, CDR2 ANQGSEA. V was trimmed by 3 bases and J by 8 bases, leaving 16 bases between them. The CDR3 DNA is TGCAGCGTTGAGGTGGGCGACGGCCGGGGCTACACCTTC. Protein product: CSVEVGDGRGYTF.

This chain joins TRBV9 and TRBJ1-2; 9 bases map to TRBD1. The germline V gene has CDR1 SGDLS and CDR2 YYNGEE. The CDR3 spans 16 residues. V shed 4 bases, J shed 3 bases, and the junction held 10 bases outside the gene matches. The DNA for the CDR3 is TGTGCCAGCAGCCCCCCCGGGACAGGGCCTGACTATGGCTACACCTTC. The encoded protein is CASSPPGTGPDYGYTF.

This clonotype was counted ten times or more. The chain couples TRBV19 to TRBJ1-5; D may be TRBD1 (5 bases). The ends were cut back, 3 bases at V and 7 bases at J, with 16 bases in the middle. This CDR3 has 15 residues. The germline gives CDR1 LNHDA, CDR2 SQIVND (reference sequence). In DNA form, the CDR3 reads TGTGCCAGTAGTATCGGCAGGGTGGGCGAACAGCCCCAGCATTTT. It codes for CASSIGRVGEQPQHF.

The chain uses TRBV5-1 and TRBJ1-4; possible D gene TRBD1, 6 bases. CDR3 size: 13 residues. CDR1 and CDR2 from the germline V gene are SGHRS and YFSETQ. Trimming removed 2 bases from V and 10 bases from J, with 12 bases in between. The CDR3 DNA reads TGCGCCAGCAGCTTTCGGGGGCACGGAAAACTGTTTTTT. It is translated as CASSFRGHGKLFF.

In its sample, this clonotype was seen once. This may be a read error: a much more frequent sequence differs by one nucleotide. The chain carries TRBV2 and TRBJ1-6; D unclear. Germline assignment: CDR1 SNHLY and CDR2 FYNNEI. This CDR3 has 9 amino acids. V lost 6 bases, J lost 10 bases, and 1 base lay in between. The CDR3 DNA reads TGTGCCAGCAGGTCACCCCTCCACTTT. Amino acid sequence: CASRSPLHF.

This clonotype has just a few counts. CDR3 coding DNA: TGTGCCAGCAGGCTCGACAGCGTCGATGAAAAACTGTTTTTT. Translating gives CASRLDSVDEKLFF. V is TRBV6-1 and J is TRBJ1-4; tentatively, D is TRBD1 (5 bases). V lost 6 bases to trimming and J lost 6 bases, with 14 bases between them. The CDR3 is 14 amino acids. Germline V gene data show CDR1 as MNHNS and CDR2 as SASEGT.

This clonotype appeared a few times. The chain is built from TRBV27 and TRBJ2-7; TRBD1 is a possible D gene (5 bases). The germline gives CDR1 MNHEY, CDR2 SMNVEV (reference sequence). The length of the CDR3 is 14 residues. V was trimmed by 3 bases and J by 5 bases, leaving 14 bases between them. Here the CDR3 DNA reads TGTGCCAGCAGTTTCAGGGTAGCTTTGGACGAGCAGTACTTC. Amino acid sequence: CASSFRVALDEQYF.

This clonotype was found many times. This chain uses TRBV12-3 or TRBV12-4 with TRBJ1-5, with unresolved D. With 6 bases removed from V and 6 bases from J, the gap between germline ends came to 15 bases. This CDR3 has 14 residues. The CDR3, as DNA: TGTGCCAGCAGCCCCGGCGGGTCGGGTCAGCCCCAGCATTTT. Amino acids: CASSPGGSGQPQHF.

This clonotype was observed a handful of times. This sequence joins TRBV18 and TRBJ2-5, with D possibly matching TRBD1 (6 bases). This CDR3 is 14 amino acids long. The ends were cut back, 5 bases at V and 9 bases at J, with 19 bases in the middle. Per the germline V gene, CDR1 is KGHSH and CDR2 is LQKENI. This CDR3 reads CASSLGAAQRAQYF. CDR3 bases: TGTGCCAGCTCATTGGGGGCAGCCCAGAGGGCCCAGTACTTC.

This clonotype turned up a few times. At one of its ends the junction is not consistent with the germline gene, which may arise from a read error. V usage is TRBV20-1 and J usage is TRBJ2-7; D gene unclear. The CDR3 totals 12 residues. Germline lookup yields CDR1 DFQATT and CDR2 SNEGSKA (reference sequence). CDR3 in amino acids: CSAGDNGYEQYF. The CDR3 coding sequence is TGCAGTGCTGGAGATAACGGCTACGAGCAGTACTTC.

This clonotype has at least ten counts. J is TRBJ2-5 and V is TRBV7-6; no clear D. The CDR3 consists of 17 residues. The germline V and J ends were trimmed by 1 base and 7 bases, with 22 bases remaining between them. Germline V CDR1 and CDR2: SGHVS, FNYEAQ. CDR3 sequence (DNA): TGTGCCAGCAGCTTAGAGGCCCGGGCCCTAGATGTAGGGACCCAGTACTTC. Protein sequence: CASSLEARALDVGTQYF.

Note on this clonotype: Given a much more abundant clone one base away, this may be a read error. V and J are TRBV9 and TRBJ2-3; D ambiguous. V shed 0 bases and J shed 0 bases, with 11 bases lying between them. Germline values: CDR1 SGDLS, CDR2 YYNGEE. CDR3 size: 16 residues. The CDR3 loop is CASSVGSPDSTDTQYF. For the CDR3, the DNA is TGTGCCAGCAGCGTAGGGTCCCCTGACAGCACAGATACGCAGTATTTT.

At least ten counts were recorded for this clonotype. The V and J genes are TRBV3-1 and TRBJ1-6; D might be TRBD1 (5 bases). V shed 4 bases and J shed 10 bases, with 17 bases lying between them. CDR1 is LGHDT and CDR2 is YNNKEL in the germline V gene (reference sequence). This CDR3 spans 15 amino acids. The CDR3 loop is CASSPPSGGGSPLHF. CDR3 sequence (DNA): TGTGCCAGCAGCCCTCCGAGTGGGGGTGGATCACCCCTCCACTTT.

The gene calls are TRBV9 and TRBJ2-3, with a weak D call TRBD2 (6 bases). Germline V CDR1 and CDR2: SGDLS, YYNGEE. Between the trimmed V and J ends, which lost 3 bases and 0 bases, there was a span of 14 bases. This CDR3 comprises 16 residues. The CDR3 region has the DNA TGTGCCAGCAGCGCTCTTAGCGGAGCTAGCACAGATACGCAGTATTTT. Encoded protein: CASSALSGASTDTQYF.

The chain uses TRBV12-3 or TRBV12-4 and TRBJ1-5; 9 nucleotides line up with TRBD1. The J segment lost 6 bases and the V segment lost 6 bases, leaving 6 bases of the junction unmatched. The CDR3 is made up of 14 amino acids. The CDR3 DNA reads as TGTGCCAGCAGCCATACAGGGGGCGGTCAGCCCCAGCATTTT. Translated: CASSHTGGGQPQHF.

This chain uses TRBV24-1 with TRBJ2-2; TRBD2 matches 15 bases. J was trimmed by 1 base and V by 1 base; bases with no gene match: 3. From germline, CDR1 is KGHDR and CDR2 SFDVKD. The CDR3 contains 19 residues. CDR3 region: CATSDFRTSGRVNTGELFF. The CDR3 DNA reads TGTGCCACCAGTGATTTCCGGACTAGCGGGAGGGTGAACACCGGGGAGCTGTTTTTT.

The sample holds many counts of this clonotype. The junction departs from the called germline gene at one end, perhaps through a read error. V gene TRBV7-7 combines with J gene TRBJ2-3; D ambiguous. This CDR3 is 13 amino acids long. Germline V lookup: CDR1 SSHAT, CDR2 FNYEAQ (reference sequence). DNA of the CDR3: TGTGCTAGCAGCTTAGAGGTCACAGATACGCAGTATTTT. Its protein is CASSLEVTDTQYF.

Note on this clonotype: One end of the junction varies from germline; a read error may be responsible. The chain has TRBV5-1 and TRBJ1-1; 7 nucleotides agree with TRBD1. Looked up from germline, CDR1 is SGHRS and CDR2 is YFSETQ. The CDR3 is 16 residues long. The CDR3 region is CASSQSQGTAYTEAFF. Here the CDR3 DNA reads TGTGCCAGCAGCCAATCGCAGGGGACAGCCTACACTGAAGCTTTCTTT.

There are many counts of this clonotype. The chain carries TRBV7-3 and TRBJ2-7; 11 bases are shared with TRBD2. The trim removed 5 bases at V and 0 bases at J, leaving 9 bases unmatched. The CDR3 sequence is 17 residues long. Germline V lookup: CDR1 SGHTA, CDR2 FQGTGA. The CDR3 DNA reads TGTGCCAGCAGCCCAACCGGGACTAGCGGAAGCTCCTACGAGCAGTACTTC. It encodes CASSPTGTSGSSYEQYF.

This clonotype has at least ten counts. This rearrangement joins TRBV27 to TRBJ2-1; 9 bases match TRBD2. The trim removed 6 bases at V and 7 bases at J, leaving 13 bases unmatched. CDR1 MNHEY and CDR2 SMNVEV come from the germline V gene (reference sequence). This CDR3 is 16 amino acids long. CDR3 sequence: CASRHTTSGSANEQFF. The CDR3 coding sequence is TGTGCCAGCAGGCACACCACTAGCGGGTCCGCTAATGAGCAGTTCTTC.

This clonotype has at least ten counts. The chain combines TRBV5-6 with TRBJ2-5; 7 positions match TRBD2. The germline V gene has CDR1 SGHDT and CDR2 YYEEEE. The CDR3 spans 15 residues. The ends lost 4 bases at V and 2 bases at J; junction bases unmatched: 8. CDR3 in amino acids: CASSLAPSGQETQYF. CDR3 sequence (DNA): TGTGCCAGCAGCCTGGCCCCTAGCGGACAAGAGACCCAGTACTTC.